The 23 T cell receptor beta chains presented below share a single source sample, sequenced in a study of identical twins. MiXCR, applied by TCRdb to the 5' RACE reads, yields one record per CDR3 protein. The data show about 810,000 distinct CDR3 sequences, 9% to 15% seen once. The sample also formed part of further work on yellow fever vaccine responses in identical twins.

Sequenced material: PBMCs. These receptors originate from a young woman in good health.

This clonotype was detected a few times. The CDR3: CASIRHGLTDTQYF. DNA of the CDR3: TGTGCCAGCATTAGACATGGCCTCACAGATACGCAGTATTTT. The chain recombines TRBV28 with TRBJ2-3, with unresolved D. Trimming left V 7 bases short and J 2 bases short, with 13 bases between. The CDR3 is 14 residues long. Germline CDR1 reads MDHEN; CDR2 reads SYDVKM.

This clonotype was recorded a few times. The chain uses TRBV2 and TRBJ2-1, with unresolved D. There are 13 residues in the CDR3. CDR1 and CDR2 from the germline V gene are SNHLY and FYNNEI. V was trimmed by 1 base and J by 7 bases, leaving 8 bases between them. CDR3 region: CASSEGRINEQFF. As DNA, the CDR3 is TGTGCCAGCAGTGAAGGTCGGATTAATGAGCAGTTCTTC.

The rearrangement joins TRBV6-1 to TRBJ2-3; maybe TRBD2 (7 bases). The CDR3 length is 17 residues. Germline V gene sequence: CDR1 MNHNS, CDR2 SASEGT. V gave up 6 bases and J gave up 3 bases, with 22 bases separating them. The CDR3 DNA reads TGTGCCAGCAGAGTCGGGGTTGGGCGGGGGCAGACAGATACGCAGTATTTT. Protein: CASRVGVGRGQTDTQYF.

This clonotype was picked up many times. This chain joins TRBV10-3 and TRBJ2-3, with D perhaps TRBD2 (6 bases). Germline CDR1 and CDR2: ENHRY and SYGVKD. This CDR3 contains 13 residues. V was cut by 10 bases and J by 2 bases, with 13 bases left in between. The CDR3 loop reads CATSSASTDTQYF. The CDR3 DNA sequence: TGTGCCACCTCTAGCGCCTCCACAGATACGCAGTATTTT.

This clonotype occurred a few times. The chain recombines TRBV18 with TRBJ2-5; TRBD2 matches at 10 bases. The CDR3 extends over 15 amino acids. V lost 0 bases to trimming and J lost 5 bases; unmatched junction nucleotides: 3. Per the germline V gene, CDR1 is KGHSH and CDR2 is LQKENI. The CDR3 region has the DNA TGTGCCAGCTCACCACCGGGACTAGCGAGGGAGACCCAGTACTTC. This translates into CASSPPGLARETQYF. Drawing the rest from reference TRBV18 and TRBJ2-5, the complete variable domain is NAGVMQNPRHLVRRRGQEARLRCSPMKGHSHVYWYRQLPEEGLKFMVYLQKENIIDESGMPKERFSAEFPKEGPSILRIQQVVRGDSAAYFCASSPPGLARETQYFGPGTRLLVL.

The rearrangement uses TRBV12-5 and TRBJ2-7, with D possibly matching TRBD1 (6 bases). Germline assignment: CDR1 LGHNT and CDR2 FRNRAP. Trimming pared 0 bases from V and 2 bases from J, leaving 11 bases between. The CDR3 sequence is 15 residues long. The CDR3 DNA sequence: TGTGCTAGTGGTTTGGTAACAGGGTATACCTACGAGCAGTACTTC. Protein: CASGLVTGYTYEQYF.

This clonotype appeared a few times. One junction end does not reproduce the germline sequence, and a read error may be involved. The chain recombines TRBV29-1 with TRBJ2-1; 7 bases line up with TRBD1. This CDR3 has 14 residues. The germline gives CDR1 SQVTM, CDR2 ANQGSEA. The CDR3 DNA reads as TGCAGCGTTCAAGACAGGGTGCCCTACAATGAGCAGTTCTTC. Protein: CSVQDRVPYNEQFF.

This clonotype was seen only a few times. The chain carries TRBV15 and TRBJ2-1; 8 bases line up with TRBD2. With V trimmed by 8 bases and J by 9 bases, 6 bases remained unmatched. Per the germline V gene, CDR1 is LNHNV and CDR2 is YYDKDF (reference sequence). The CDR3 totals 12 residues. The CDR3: CATRGSGGEQFF. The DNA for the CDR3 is TGTGCCACCCGGGGGAGCGGGGGTGAGCAGTTCTTC.

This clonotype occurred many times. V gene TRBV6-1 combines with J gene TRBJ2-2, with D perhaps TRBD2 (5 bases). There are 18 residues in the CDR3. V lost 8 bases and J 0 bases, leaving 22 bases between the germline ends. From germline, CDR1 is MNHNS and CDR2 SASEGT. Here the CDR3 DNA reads TGTGCCAGCGGCTGGCATTCGGACTTTTTGGCGAACACCGGGGAGCTGTTTTTT. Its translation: CASGWHSDFLANTGELFF.

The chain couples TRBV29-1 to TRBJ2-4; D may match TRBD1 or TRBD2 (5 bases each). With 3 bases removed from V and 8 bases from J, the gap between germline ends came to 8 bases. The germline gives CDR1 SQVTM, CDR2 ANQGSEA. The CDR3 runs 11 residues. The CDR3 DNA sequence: TGCAGCGTTGATGAGGGGTACATTCAGTACTTC. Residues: CSVDEGYIQYF. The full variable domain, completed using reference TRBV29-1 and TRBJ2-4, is SAVISQKPSRDICQRGTSLTIQCQVDSQVTMMFWYRQQPGQSLTLIATANQGSEATYESGFVIDKFPISRPNLTFSTLTVSNMSPEDSSIYLCSVDEGYIQYFGAGTRLSVL.

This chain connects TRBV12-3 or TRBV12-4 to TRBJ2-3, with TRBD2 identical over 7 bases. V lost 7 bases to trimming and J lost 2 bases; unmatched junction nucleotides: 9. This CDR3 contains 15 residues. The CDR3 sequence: CASNKAGASTDTQYF. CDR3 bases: TGTGCCAGCAATAAGGCGGGAGCTTCCACAGATACGCAGTATTTT.

In DNA form, the CDR3 reads TGCAGCGTTGAAGTATGGGAGAAGTCTGGGGCCAACGTCCTGACTTTC. Its protein is CSVEVWEKSGANVLTF. The chain joins TRBV29-1 to TRBJ2-6; D might be TRBD2 (5 bases). Looked up from germline, CDR1 is SQVTM and CDR2 is ANQGSEA. This CDR3 region has 16 residues. V lost 1 base and J lost 1, with 11 bases in between. The full variable domain, in which reference TRBV29-1 and TRBJ2-6 provide the parts outside the CDR3, is SAVISQKPSRDICQRGTSLTIQCQVDSQVTMMFWYRQQPGQSLTLIATANQGSEATYESGFVIDKFPISRPNLTFSTLTVSNMSPEDSSIYLCSVEVWEKSGANVLTFGAGSRLTVL.

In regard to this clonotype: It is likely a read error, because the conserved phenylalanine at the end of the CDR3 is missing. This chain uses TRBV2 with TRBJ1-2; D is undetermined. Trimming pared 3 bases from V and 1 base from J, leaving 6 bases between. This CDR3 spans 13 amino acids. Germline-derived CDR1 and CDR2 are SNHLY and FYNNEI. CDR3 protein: CASSDYSNYGYTL. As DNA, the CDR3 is TGTGCCAGCAGTGATTACAGTAACTATGGCTACACCCTC.

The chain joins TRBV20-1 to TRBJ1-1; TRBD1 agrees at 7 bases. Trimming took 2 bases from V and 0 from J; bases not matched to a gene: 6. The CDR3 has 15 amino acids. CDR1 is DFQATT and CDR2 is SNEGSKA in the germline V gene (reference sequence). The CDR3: CSARLQGTMNTEAFF. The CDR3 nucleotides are TGCAGTGCTAGATTACAGGGGACTATGAACACTGAAGCTTTCTTT.

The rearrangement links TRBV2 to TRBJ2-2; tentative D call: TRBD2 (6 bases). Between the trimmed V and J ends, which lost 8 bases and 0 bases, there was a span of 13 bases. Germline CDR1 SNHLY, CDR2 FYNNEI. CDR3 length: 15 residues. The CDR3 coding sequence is TGTGCCAGCGAGGGTCGCGGGGCGAACACCGGGGAGCTGTTTTTT. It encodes CASEGRGANTGELFF.

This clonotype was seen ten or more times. The CDR3 region has the DNA TGTGCCAGCAGTGAAGGACTAGCGGGAGTGGTTCGCACCGGGGAGCTGTTTTTT. Amino acids: CASSEGLAGVVRTGELFF. The chain joins TRBV2 to TRBJ2-2, with TRBD2 matching over 12 bases. Germline V lookup: CDR1 SNHLY, CDR2 FYNNEI. This CDR3 is 18 amino acids long. The trim removed 1 base at V and 4 bases at J, leaving 7 bases unmatched. The variable domain in full, completed from reference TRBV2 and TRBJ2-2, reads EPEVTQTPSHQVTQMGQEVILRCVPISNHLYFYWYRQILGQKVEFLVSFYNNEISEKSEIFDDQFSVERPDGSNFTLKIRSTKLEDSAMYFCASSEGLAGVVRTGELFFGEGSRLTVL.

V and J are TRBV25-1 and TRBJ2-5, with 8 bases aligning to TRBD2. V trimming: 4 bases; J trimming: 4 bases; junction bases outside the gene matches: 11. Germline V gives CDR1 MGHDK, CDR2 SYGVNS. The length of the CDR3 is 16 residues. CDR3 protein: CASSAESGSSTETQYF. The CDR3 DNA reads TGTGCCAGCAGTGCAGAAAGCGGGAGTTCAACAGAGACCCAGTACTTC.

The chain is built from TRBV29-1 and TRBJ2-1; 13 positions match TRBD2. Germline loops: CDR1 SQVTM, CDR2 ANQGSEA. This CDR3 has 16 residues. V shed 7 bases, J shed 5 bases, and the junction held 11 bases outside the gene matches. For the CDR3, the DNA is TGCAGCGAAACTTCGGGACTAGCGGGATATCACAATGAGCAGTTCTTC. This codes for CSETSGLAGYHNEQFF.

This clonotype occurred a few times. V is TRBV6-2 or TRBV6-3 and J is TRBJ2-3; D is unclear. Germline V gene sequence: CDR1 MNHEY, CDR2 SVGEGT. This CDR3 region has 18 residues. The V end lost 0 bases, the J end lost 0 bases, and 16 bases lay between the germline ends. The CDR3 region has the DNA TGTGCCAGCAGTTACTCACCACATCTAGAATTCAGCACAGATACGCAGTATTTT. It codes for CASSYSPHLEFSTDTQYF.

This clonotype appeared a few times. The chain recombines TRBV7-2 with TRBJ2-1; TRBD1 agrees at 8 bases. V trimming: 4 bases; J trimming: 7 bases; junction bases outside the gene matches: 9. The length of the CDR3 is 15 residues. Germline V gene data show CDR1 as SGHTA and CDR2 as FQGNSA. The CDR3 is CASSSSGTGVNEQFF. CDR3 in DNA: TGTGCCAGCAGCTCTTCCGGGACAGGTGTGAATGAGCAGTTCTTC. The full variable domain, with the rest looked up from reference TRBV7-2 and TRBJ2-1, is GAGVSQSPSNKVTEKGKDVELRCDPISGHTALYWYRQSLGQGLEFLIYFQGNSAPDKSGLPSDRFSAERTGGSVSTLTIQRTQQEDSAVYLCASSSSGTGVNEQFFGPGTRLTVL.

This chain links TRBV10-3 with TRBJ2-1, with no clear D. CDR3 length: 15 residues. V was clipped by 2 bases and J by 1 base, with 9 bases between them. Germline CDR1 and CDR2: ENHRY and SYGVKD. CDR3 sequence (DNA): TGTGCCATCAGTGAGCCCAGCGAATCCTACAATGAGCAGTTCTTC. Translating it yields CAISEPSESYNEQFF.

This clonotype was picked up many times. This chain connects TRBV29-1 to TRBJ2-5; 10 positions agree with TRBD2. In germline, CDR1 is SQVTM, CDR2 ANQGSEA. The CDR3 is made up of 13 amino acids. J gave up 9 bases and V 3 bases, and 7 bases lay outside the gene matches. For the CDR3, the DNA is TGCAGCGTTGATCTAAGTCTAGCGGGGGCCCAGTACTTC. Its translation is CSVDLSLAGAQYF.

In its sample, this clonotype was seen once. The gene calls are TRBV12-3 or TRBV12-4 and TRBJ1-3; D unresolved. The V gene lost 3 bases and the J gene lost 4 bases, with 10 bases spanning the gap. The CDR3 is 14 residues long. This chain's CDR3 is CASSLVLGGNTIYF. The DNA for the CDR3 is TGTGCCAGCAGTTTGGTACTGGGGGGAAACACCATATATTTT.